What follows are 32 T cell receptor beta chains derived from one specimen sequenced in a study of human T cells and chemical hapten exposure. The time point denotes: pre-sensitization, week 0. The treatment: therapeutic diphenylcyclopropenone sensitization with weekly scalp DPC. From the RACE reads, TCRdb called clonotypes with MiXCR, one entry per CDR3 protein. The repertoire holds under 300,000 distinct CDR3 sequences, with about 9% as singletons. This specimen consisted of whole blood, obtained in connection with sensitization to the hapten diphenylcyclopropenone (DPC). All receptors come from a woman aged 35 to 49 with alopecia areata. Some clones in this sample may be carry-over from other donors' samples.

This clonotype was picked up a small number of times. The J gene is TRBJ2-5, the V gene TRBV6-2 or TRBV6-3, with D unclear. Trimming took off 5 bases at V and 2 bases at J, with 12 bases between the two ends. Germline V gives CDR1 MNHEY, CDR2 SVGEGT. This CDR3 is built from 14 residues. The CDR3 here is CASSRDTGQETQYF. DNA of the CDR3: TGTGCCAGCAGTCGTGACACCGGACAAGAGACCCAGTACTTC.

The chain carries TRBV12-3 or TRBV12-4 and TRBJ2-2; 15 bases fit TRBD2. The CDR3 has 18 residues. J gave up 4 bases and V 6 bases, and 9 bases lay outside the gene matches. The CDR3 DNA reads as TGTGCCAGCAGACTCGGGACTAGCGGGAGGACTCGCACCGGGGAGCTGTTTTTT. Protein sequence: CASRLGTSGRTRTGELFF.

The table lists this clonotype with a few counts. This chain connects TRBV7-9 to TRBJ2-7, with a weak D call TRBD2 (5 bases). CDR3 length: 15 amino acids. The germline V gene encodes CDR1 SEHNR and CDR2 FQNEAQ (reference sequence). V lost 2 bases, J lost 2 bases, and 13 bases lay in between. The CDR3 sequence is CASSLQAAPAYEQYF. The DNA of the CDR3 is TGTGCCAGCAGCTTACAAGCGGCACCAGCCTACGAGCAGTACTTC.

This clonotype has just a few counts. The chain employs TRBV3-1 and TRBJ2-7; TRBD1 agrees at 9 bases. This CDR3 has 14 residues. The germline gives CDR1 LGHDT, CDR2 YNNKEL (reference sequence). V lost 5 bases, J lost 6 bases, and 8 bases stayed unmatched. CDR3 sequence: CASSDRDRVPEQYF. The CDR3 DNA sequence: TGTGCCAGCAGCGACCGGGACAGGGTCCCCGAGCAGTACTTC.

This clonotype was picked up a small number of times. This chain uses TRBV29-1 with TRBJ1-1; possibly TRBD1 for D (5 bases). Germline CDR1 is SQVTM and CDR2 is ANQGSEA. The V end was cut by 6 bases, the J end by 8 bases, with 16 bases between. The CDR3 sequence is 12 residues long. The CDR3 protein is CSVMGPSEEAFF. In DNA form, the CDR3 reads TGCAGCGTGATGGGACCATCCGAAGAAGCTTTCTTT.

The rearrangement uses TRBV12-3 or TRBV12-4 and TRBJ2-3, with 14 bases lining up with TRBD2. The trim removed 5 bases at V and 3 bases at J, leaving 10 bases unmatched. This CDR3 is 18 amino acids long. This chain's CDR3 is CASSRGTSGSTGTDTQYF. CDR3 coding DNA: TGTGCCAGCAGTCGCGGGACTAGCGGGAGCACGGGGACAGATACGCAGTATTTT.

The chain combines TRBV7-9 with TRBJ1-5; D is undetermined. Germline-derived CDR1 and CDR2 are SEHNR and FQNEAQ (reference sequence). Trimming shortened V by 0 bases and J by 5 bases, and 11 bases separated the two germline ends. The CDR3 sequence is 15 residues long. This CDR3 is CASSLATGRDQPQHF. The CDR3 DNA reads TGTGCCAGCAGCTTAGCAACGGGGAGGGATCAGCCCCAGCATTTT.

This clonotype was seen at least ten times. V and J are TRBV20-1 and TRBJ2-1, with 7 bases matching TRBD1. Germline lookup yields CDR1 DFQATT and CDR2 SNEGSKA (reference sequence). The CDR3 is 15 residues long. V lost 0 bases to trimming and J lost 7 bases; unmatched junction nucleotides: 9. The CDR3 spells CSARDWTGRSNEQFF. The CDR3 nucleotides read TGCAGTGCTAGAGATTGGACAGGTCGTAGTAATGAGCAGTTCTTC.

This clonotype was picked up many times. V gene TRBV5-1 combines with J gene TRBJ2-3; the D gene is possibly TRBD2 (5 bases). The V end was cut by 1 base, the J end by 2 bases, with 11 bases between. Germline V gene data show CDR1 as SGHRS and CDR2 as YFSETQ. The CDR3 totals 15 residues. CDR3 protein: CASSLPSGPTDTQYF. The CDR3, as DNA: TGCGCCAGCAGCTTGCCCAGCGGACCCACAGATACGCAGTATTTT.

The chain joins TRBV2 to TRBJ2-7; a weak D match, TRBD2 (5 bases). The CDR3 runs to 12 residues. Germline-derived CDR1 and CDR2 are SNHLY and FYNNEI. Trimming took 0 bases from V and 7 from J, leaving 7 bases between them. This CDR3 is CASSEAKREQYF. Written as DNA, the CDR3 is TGTGCCAGCAGTGAAGCCAAGCGGGAGCAGTACTTC.

The V call is TRBV7-2, the J call TRBJ1-2; D is undetermined. The CDR3 is 13 amino acids. The germline V gene encodes CDR1 SGHTA and CDR2 FQGNSA. Trimming took off 4 bases at V and 4 bases at J, with 10 bases between the two ends. DNA for the CDR3: TGTGCCAGCAGCTCCCGGGCAGGCTATGGCTACACCTTC. Protein: CASSSRAGYGYTF. The whole variable domain, remainder taken from reference TRBV7-2 and TRBJ1-2, is GAGVSQSPSNKVTEKGKDVELRCDPISGHTALYWYRQSLGQGLEFLIYFQGNSAPDKSGLPSDRFSAERTGGSVSTLTIQRTQQEDSAVYLCASSSRAGYGYTFGSGTRLTVV.

This clonotype was picked up many times. This chain's CDR3 is CASRTGTANTGELFF. Here the CDR3 DNA reads TGTGCCAGCAGGACCGGGACAGCGAACACCGGGGAGCTGTTTTTT. The chain links TRBV2 to TRBJ2-2; TRBD1 matches at 7 bases. CDR1 is SNHLY and CDR2 is FYNNEI in the germline V gene. The CDR3 consists of 15 residues. After removal of 6 bases from V and 0 bases from J, the junction contained 4 bases not matched to a gene.

Points on this clonotype: Just one base apart from a much larger clone, this may be a read error. This chain connects TRBV28 to TRBJ2-1; 7 bases map to TRBD1. The last part of the DNA fits TRBJ2-7 better; the J call may be wrong. CDR3 size: 14 residues. CDR1 MDHEN and CDR2 SYDVKM come from the germline V gene. The CDR3 DNA reads as TGTGCCAGCAGCCTCGACAGGGTTTACAATGAGCAGTACTTC. It codes for CASSLDRVYNEQYF.

The rearrangement uses TRBV29-1 and TRBJ2-5, with a weak D call TRBD1 (6 bases). The CDR3 runs 12 residues. CDR1 is SQVTM, CDR2 ANQGSEA, per germline. Deletions cut 6 bases from V and 2 bases from J, with 10 bases between. CDR3 nucleotides: TGCAGCGTGTGGGGGCGACAAGAGACCCAGTACTTC. This encodes CSVWGRQETQYF.

The chain recombines TRBV6-2 or TRBV6-3 with TRBJ1-2; D gene ambiguous. Germline CDR1 reads MNHEY; CDR2 reads SVGEGT. The ends were cut back, 7 bases at V and 2 bases at J, with 14 bases in the middle. The CDR3 is made up of 14 amino acids. The CDR3 protein is CASTFLGGNYGYTF. As DNA, the CDR3 is TGTGCCAGCACCTTCCTCGGCGGGAACTATGGCTACACCTTC.

This clonotype has more than one count but fewer than ten. The chain uses TRBV6-6 and TRBJ2-1; TRBD2 agrees at 7 bases. There are 15 residues in the CDR3. Germline trimming cut 6 bases from V and 1 base from J; bases unmatched to any gene: 6. The germline V gene has CDR1 MNHNY and CDR2 SVGAGI (reference sequence). The CDR3 nucleotides are TGTGCCAGCAGGGGGCTAGCGGATTCCTACAATGAGCAGTTCTTC. This encodes CASRGLADSYNEQFF.

This clonotype was observed a handful of times. V gene TRBV6-2 or TRBV6-3 combines with J gene TRBJ2-7; possibly TRBD1 or TRBD2 for D (5 bases each). The germline V gene has CDR1 MNHEY and CDR2 SVGEGT. The CDR3 extends over 13 amino acids. V lost 5 bases and J 4 bases, leaving 12 bases between the germline ends. In DNA form, the CDR3 reads TGTGCCAGCAGTGAGTCGTGGGGGTACGAGCAGTACTTC. It codes for CASSESWGYEQYF.

The chain has TRBV7-2 and TRBJ1-1; TRBD1 matches 10 bases. J gave up 5 bases and V 3 bases, and 6 bases lay outside the gene matches. Germline CDR1 is SGHTA and CDR2 is FQGNSA. CDR3 length: 15 amino acids. CDR3 protein: CASSFRTGGKTEAFF. CDR3 nucleotide sequence: TGTGCCAGCAGCTTCCGGACAGGGGGAAAGACTGAAGCTTTCTTT.

The V call is TRBV29-1, the J call TRBJ2-6, with TRBD1 matching 9 bases. The CDR3 runs to 14 residues. J lost 4 bases, V lost 5 bases, and 3 bases had no gene match. CDR1 and CDR2 from the germline V gene are SQVTM and ANQGSEA. The CDR3, as DNA: TGCAGCGTTAGGACAGGGGCCGGGGCCAACGTCCTGACTTTC. This gives the protein CSVRTGAGANVLTF.

The V call is TRBV12-3 or TRBV12-4, the J call TRBJ1-1; TRBD1 matches 7 bases. This CDR3 spans 17 amino acids. V lost 3 bases and J lost 1; bases outside the gene matches: 11. The CDR3 spells CASSLGGGPPRNTEAFF. The CDR3 bases are TGTGCCAGCAGTTTGGGAGGGGGCCCCCCTAGGAACACTGAAGCTTTCTTT.

This clonotype was seen a few times. The chain recombines TRBV12-3 or TRBV12-4 with TRBJ2-2, with TRBD2 as a possible D gene (5 bases). CDR3 length: 12 residues. The V end was cut by 5 bases, the J end by 5 bases, with 6 bases between. Written as DNA, the CDR3 is TGTGCCAGCAGTCCGGGGACCGGGGAGCTGTTTTTT. It encodes CASSPGTGELFF.

This clonotype was recorded many times. The chain combines TRBV10-3 with TRBJ2-1; a weak D match, TRBD2 (6 bases). The CDR3 length is 14 residues. V lost 4 bases to trimming and J lost 7 bases, with 14 bases between them. In germline, CDR1 is ENHRY, CDR2 SYGVKD. This chain's CDR3 is CAISARDWENEQFF. The CDR3 coding sequence is TGTGCCATCAGTGCCCGGGACTGGGAGAATGAGCAGTTCTTC.

This chain links TRBV10-3 with TRBJ1-5; D is possibly TRBD1 (5 bases). Trimming left V 10 bases short and J 1 base short, with 14 bases between. This CDR3 is built from 14 residues. Germline-derived CDR1 and CDR2 are ENHRY and SYGVKD. The DNA of the CDR3 is TGTGCCACGCGCGGGGGGGGAAGCAATCAGCCCCAGCATTTT. Its translation is CATRGGGSNQPQHF.

Many counts were recorded for this clonotype. DNA for the CDR3: TGTGCCAGCAGTGAAGCGGTAGGGGAAAGCACAGATACGCAGTATTTT. Residues: CASSEAVGESTDTQYF. The chain has TRBV6-1 and TRBJ2-3; possibly TRBD1 for D (5 bases). With 0 bases removed from V and 0 bases from J, the gap between germline ends came to 10 bases. CDR1 is MNHNS and CDR2 is SASEGT in the germline V gene. The CDR3 loop spans 16 amino acids.

The table lists this clonotype with a few counts. The chain couples TRBV7-8 to TRBJ1-4; 7 bases are shared with TRBD1. Trimming cost V 1 base and J 5 bases; bases outside gene matches: 4. Germline-derived CDR1 and CDR2 are SGHVS and FQNEAQ. This CDR3 has 15 residues. The CDR3 nucleotides read TGTGCCAGCAGCTTAGTGCAGGGGGGCAATGAAAAACTGTTTTTT. This sequence encodes CASSLVQGGNEKLFF.

The chain uses TRBV27 and TRBJ2-7; TRBD1 aligns across 7 bases. J was trimmed by 3 bases and V by 5 bases; bases with no gene match: 7. The CDR3 is 14 amino acids. Germline lookup yields CDR1 MNHEY and CDR2 SMNVEV (reference sequence). The CDR3 DNA is TGTGCCAGCAGTCCGCGGACAGGAAACTACGAGCAGTACTTC. Its translation is CASSPRTGNYEQYF.

The V call is TRBV5-1, the J call TRBJ1-2; D unclear. V was trimmed by 7 bases and J by 2 bases, leaving 9 bases between them. Germline V CDR1 and CDR2: SGHRS, YFSETQ. This CDR3 has 12 amino acids. The CDR3 DNA sequence: TGCGCCAGCTCCGCTAGCAACTATGGCTACACCTTC. Its translation is CASSASNYGYTF.

At least ten counts were recorded for this clonotype. The gene calls are TRBV10-3 and TRBJ2-3; 12 bases fit TRBD2. CDR1 is ENHRY, CDR2 SYGVKD, per germline. V lost 6 bases and J lost 3; bases outside the gene matches: 7. This CDR3 has 16 residues. The CDR3 region is CAIRPGLAGRTDTQYF. As DNA, the CDR3 is TGTGCCATCAGACCGGGACTAGCGGGCCGTACAGATACGCAGTATTTT.

J is TRBJ2-3 and V is TRBV5-1; 9 nucleotides line up with TRBD2. The CDR3 is 19 amino acids. V was clipped by 4 bases and J by 0 bases; unmatched bases: 15. Germline V gene data show CDR1 as SGHRS and CDR2 as YFSETQ. The chain's CDR3 is CASSVRPRPLAGSTDTQYF. In DNA, the CDR3 is TGCGCCAGCAGCGTGCGACCACGTCCTCTAGCGGGAAGCACAGATACGCAGTATTTT. Based on the CDR3 plus reference TRBV5-1 and TRBJ2-3, the full variable domain is KAGVTQTPRYLIKTRGQQVTLSCSPISGHRSVSWYQQTPGQGLQFLFEYFSETQRNKGNFPGRFSGRQFSNSRSEMNVSTLELGDSALYLCASSVRPRPLAGSTDTQYFGPGTRLTVL.

The J gene is TRBJ1-1, the V gene TRBV5-1, with D maybe TRBD1 (5 bases). V shed 0 bases and J shed 5 bases, with 11 bases lying between them. From germline, CDR1 is SGHRS and CDR2 YFSETQ. The CDR3 contains 14 residues. In DNA, the CDR3 is TGCGCCAGCAGCTTGGAACCGGGGCGAACTGAAGCTTTCTTT. It yields the protein CASSLEPGRTEAFF.

This clonotype was seen repeatedly, ten times or more. The J gene is TRBJ1-2, the V gene TRBV4-1; D is unclear. The germline V and J ends were trimmed by 2 bases and 5 bases, with 12 bases remaining between them. The germline CDR1 and CDR2 sequences are MGHRA and YSYEKL. The CDR3 extends over 14 amino acids. The CDR3 region is CASSQPLEGYGYTF. The CDR3 DNA reads as TGCGCCAGCAGCCAACCGCTAGAAGGATATGGCTACACCTTC.

This clonotype was found a few times. The CDR3 loop is CASSSLGFAGFF. The CDR3 nucleotides read TGTGCCAGCAGCTCATTGGGATTCGCCGGGTTCTTC. The chain combines TRBV7-9 with TRBJ2-1; D not resolved. The V gene's germline CDR1 is SEHNR and CDR2 FQNEAQ (reference sequence). The CDR3 runs 12 residues. Between the trimmed V and J ends, which lost 4 bases and 15 bases, there was a span of 16 bases.